A selection of T cell receptor beta chains follows, all from one sample in a study of spatial heterogeneity in lung cancer. TCRdb independently ran MiXCR on the 5' RACE reads; one entry per CDR3 protein. The sample has roughly 120,000 distinct CDR3 sequences, 9% to 15% seen once. Sequencing was performed on PBMCs, taken at follow-up. All receptors derive from a male donor with early-stage non-small cell lung cancer. Both conserved end residues are part of each CDR3. D genes are given only for firm matches. Clone sizes are given selectively: once, few, many, or a class where the clone is expanded.

V	size	D	J	CDR3	DNA
TRBV6-5	many	.	TRBJ2-7	CASTSGGQYF	TGTGCCAGCACGTCCGGTGGGCAGTACTTC
TRBV11-2	.	TRBD1	TRBJ1-1	CASRGQGLNTEAFF	TGTGCCAGCAGAGGACAGGGACTGAACACTGAAGCTTTCTTT
TRBV15	.	.	TRBJ1-2	CATATVGYGYTF	TGTGCCACCGCCACGGTTGGGTATGGCTACACCTTC
TRBV3-1	.	.	TRBJ2-7	CASSHLTGAVLDF	TGTGCCAGCAGCCATTTGACAGGAGCAGTTTTGGACTTC
TRBV7-9	few	.	TRBJ2-3	CASSLLADTQYF	TGTGCCAGCAGCCTATTAGCGGATACGCAGTATTTT
TRBV24-1	few	.	TRBJ2-6	CATSDVGGAGANVLTF	TGTGCCACCAGTGATGTCGGCGGGGCTGGGGCCAACGTCCTGACTTTC
TRBV27	.	.	TRBJ2-7	CASSLRTDLPSYEQYF	TGTGCCAGCAGTTTGCGGACGGATCTTCCCTCCTACGAGCAGTACTTC
TRBV7-9	many	.	TRBJ2-5	CASSSQRPFETQYF	TGTGCCAGCAGCTCACAACGGCCTTTTGAGACCCAGTACTTC
TRBV5-1	few	.	TRBJ2-3	CASSSRQGTDTQYF	TGCGCCAGCAGCTCACGACAGGGCACAGATACGCAGTATTTT
TRBV20-1	few	.	TRBJ2-7	CSARRGNYEQYF	TGCAGTGCTAGAAGGGGGAACTACGAGCAGTACTTC
TRBV5-1	.	.	TRBJ2-7	CASSRLANYEQYF	TGCGCCAGCTCTCGGCTAGCGAACTACGAGCAGTACTTC
TRBV12-3/TRBV12-4	few	.	TRBJ1-2	CASSPNLYGYTF	TGTGCCAGCAGCCCTAACCTCTATGGCTACACCTTC